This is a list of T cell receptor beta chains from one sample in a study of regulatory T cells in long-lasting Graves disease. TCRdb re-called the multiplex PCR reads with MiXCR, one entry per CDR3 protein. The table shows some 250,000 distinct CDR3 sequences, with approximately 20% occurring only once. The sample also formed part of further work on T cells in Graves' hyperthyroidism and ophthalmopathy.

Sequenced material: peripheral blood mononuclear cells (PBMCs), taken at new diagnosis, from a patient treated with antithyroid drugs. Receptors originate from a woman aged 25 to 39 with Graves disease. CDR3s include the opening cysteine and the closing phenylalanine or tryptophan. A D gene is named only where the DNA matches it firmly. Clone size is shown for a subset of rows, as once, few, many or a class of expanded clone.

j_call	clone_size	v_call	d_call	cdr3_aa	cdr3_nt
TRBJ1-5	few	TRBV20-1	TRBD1	CSAHRGGVEPQHF	TGCAGTGCCCACAGGGGAGGTGTGGAGCCCCAGCATTTT
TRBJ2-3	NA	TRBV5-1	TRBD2	CASTPVGFSGGASTDTQYF	TGCGCCAGCACCCCGGTGGGATTTAGCGGGGGGGCCAGCACAGATACGCAGTATTTT
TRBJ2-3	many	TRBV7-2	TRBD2	CASSLPLAGETTDTQYF	TGTGCCAGCAGCCTCCCACTAGCGGGGGAAACCACAGATACGCAGTATTTT
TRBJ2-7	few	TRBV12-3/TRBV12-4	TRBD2	CASSLTSGGANYEQYF	TGTGCCAGCAGTTTAACCAGCGGGGGGGCCAACTACGAGCAGTACTTC
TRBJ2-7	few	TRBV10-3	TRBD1	CAISEWDRSYEQYF	TGTGCCATCAGTGAGTGGGACAGGTCGTACGAGCAGTACTTC
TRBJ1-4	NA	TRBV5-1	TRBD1	CASSRGQGATNEKLFF	TGCGCCAGCAGCCGGGGACAGGGGGCAACTAATGAAAAACTGTTTTTT
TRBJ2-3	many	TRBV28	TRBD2	CASSFRGGSTDTQYF	TGTGCCAGCAGTTTCCGCGGGGGGAGCACAGATACGCAGTATTTT
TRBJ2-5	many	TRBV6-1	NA	CASSEQRAGMGETQYF	TGTGCCAGCAGTGAACAGAGGGCGGGTATGGGGGAGACCCAGTACTTC
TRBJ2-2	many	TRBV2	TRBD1	CASSRFRDRGSGELFF	TGTGCCAGCAGTCGATTCCGGGACAGGGGGTCCGGGGAGCTGTTTTTT
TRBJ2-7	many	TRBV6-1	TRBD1	CASSASGTGSYEQYF	TGTGCCAGCAGTGCCTCCGGGACAGGGTCTTACGAGCAGTACTTC
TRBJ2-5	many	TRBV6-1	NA	CASSGQWGAQETQYF	TGTGCCAGCAGTGGCCAGTGGGGGGCACAGGAGACCCAGTACTTC
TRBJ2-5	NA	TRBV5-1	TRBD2	CASSRAGGPGETQYF	TGCGCCAGCAGCCGAGCGGGGGGGCCAGGGGAGACCCAGTACTTC
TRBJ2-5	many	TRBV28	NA	CASSLGGYQETQYF	TGTGCCAGCAGTTTAGGGGGGTACCAAGAGACCCAGTACTTC
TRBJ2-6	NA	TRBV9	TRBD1	CASSVTGTGGLLSF	TGTGCCAGCAGCGTGACCGGGACAGGGGGCCTTCTGTCTTTC
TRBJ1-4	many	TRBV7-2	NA	CASSLSPDSEKLFF	TGTGCCAGCAGCTTGTCCCCCGACAGCGAAAAACTGTTTTTT
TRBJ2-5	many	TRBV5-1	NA	CASSLGWGVQETQYF	TGCGCCAGCAGCTTGGGTTGGGGGGTCCAAGAGACCCAGTACTTC
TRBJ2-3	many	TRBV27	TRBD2	CASSLGLAGGRPDTQYF	TGTGCCAGCAGTTTAGGGTTAGCGGGGGGGAGGCCAGATACGCAGTATTTT
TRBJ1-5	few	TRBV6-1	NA	CASSPFYSGRSNQPQHF	TGTGCCAGCAGTCCCTTTTATAGCGGCCGGAGCAATCAGCCCCAGCATTTT
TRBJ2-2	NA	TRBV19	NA	CASSRVGGLTGEPFF	TGTGCCAGTAGTAGAGTTGGGGGGCTCACCGGGGAGCCGTTTTTT
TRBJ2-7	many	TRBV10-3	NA	CAISPWQGWDEQYF	TGTGCCATCAGCCCGTGGCAGGGCTGGGACGAGCAGTACTTC
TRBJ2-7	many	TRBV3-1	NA	CASSPTLQWGQYF	TGTGCCAGCAGCCCAACGCTCCAATGGGGGCAGTACTTC
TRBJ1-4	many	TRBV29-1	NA	CSVEAGRGNEKLFF	TGCAGCGTTGAAGCCGGGAGGGGCAATGAAAAACTGTTTTTT
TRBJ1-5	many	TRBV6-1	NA	CASSDRALDNQPQHF	TGTGCCAGCAGTGATCGAGCTCTGGACAATCAGCCCCAGCATTTT
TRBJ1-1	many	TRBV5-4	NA	CASSFYSWTEAFF	TGTGCCAGCAGCTTTTACAGCTGGACTGAAGCTTTCTTT
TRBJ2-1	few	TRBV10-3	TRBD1	CAISGGQYNEQFF	TGTGCCATCAGTGGGGGACAGTACAATGAGCAGTTCTTC